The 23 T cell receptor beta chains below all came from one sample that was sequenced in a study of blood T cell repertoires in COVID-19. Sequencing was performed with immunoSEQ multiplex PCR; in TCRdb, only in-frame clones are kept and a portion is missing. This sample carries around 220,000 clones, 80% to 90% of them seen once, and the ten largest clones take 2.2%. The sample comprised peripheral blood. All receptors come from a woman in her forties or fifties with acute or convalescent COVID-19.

Here the CDR3 DNA reads TGCGCCAGCAGCTTGGGGGCAGGGGGCACTGAAGCTTTCTTT. It codes for CASSLGAGGTEAFF. V usage is TRBV5-1 and J usage is TRBJ1-1; 7 nucleotides align to TRBD1. This CDR3 spans 14 amino acids. After removal of 0 bases from V and 4 bases from J, the junction contained 3 bases not matched to a gene. CDR1 and CDR2 (germline): SGHRS, YFSETQ.

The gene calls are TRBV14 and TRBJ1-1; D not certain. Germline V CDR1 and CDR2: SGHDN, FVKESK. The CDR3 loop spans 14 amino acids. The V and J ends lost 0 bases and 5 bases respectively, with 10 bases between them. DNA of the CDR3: TGTGCCAGCAGCCAAGACGGAGTTAGGACTGAAGCTTTCTTT. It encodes CASSQDGVRTEAFF. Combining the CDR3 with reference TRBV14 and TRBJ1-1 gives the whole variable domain EAGVTQFPSHSVIEKGQTVTLRCDPISGHDNLYWYRRVMGKEIKFLLHFVKESKQDESGMPNNRFLAERTGGTYSTLKVQPAELEDSGVYFCASSQDGVRTEAFFGQGTRLTVV.

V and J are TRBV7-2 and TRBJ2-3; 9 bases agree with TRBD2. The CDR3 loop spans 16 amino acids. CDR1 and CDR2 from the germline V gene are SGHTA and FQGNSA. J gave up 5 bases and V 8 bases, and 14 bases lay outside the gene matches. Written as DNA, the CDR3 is TGTGCCAGCCCGAGGTCAGCGGGGGGAGCCCAAGATACGCAGTATTTT. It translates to CASPRSAGGAQDTQYF.

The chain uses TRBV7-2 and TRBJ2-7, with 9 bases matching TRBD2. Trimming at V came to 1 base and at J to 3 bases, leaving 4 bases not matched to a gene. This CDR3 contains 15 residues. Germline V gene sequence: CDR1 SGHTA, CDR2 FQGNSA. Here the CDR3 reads CASSLGSSGVYEQYF. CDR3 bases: TGTGCCAGCAGCTTAGGGTCTAGCGGGGTCTACGAGCAGTACTTC.

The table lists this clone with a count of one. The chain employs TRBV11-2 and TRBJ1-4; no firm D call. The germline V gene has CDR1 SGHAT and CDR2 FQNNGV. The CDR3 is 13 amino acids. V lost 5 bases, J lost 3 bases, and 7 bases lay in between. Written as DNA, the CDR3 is TGTGCCAGCAGCGCGCCATCTAATGAAAAACTGTTTTTT. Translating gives CASSAPSNEKLFF.

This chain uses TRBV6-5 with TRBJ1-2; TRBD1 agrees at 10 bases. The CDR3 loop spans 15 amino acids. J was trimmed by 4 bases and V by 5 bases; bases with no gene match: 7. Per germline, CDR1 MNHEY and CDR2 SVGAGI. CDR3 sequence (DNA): TGTGCCAGCAGTCTTGGACAGGGGGGCGCCTATGGCTACACCTTC. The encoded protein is CASSLGQGGAYGYTF.

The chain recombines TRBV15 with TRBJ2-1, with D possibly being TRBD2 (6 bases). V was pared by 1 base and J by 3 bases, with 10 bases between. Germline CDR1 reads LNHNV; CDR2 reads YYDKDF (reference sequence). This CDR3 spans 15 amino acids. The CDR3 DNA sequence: TGTGCCACCAGCAGAGTGGGCGGGGACTACAATGAGCAGTTCTTC. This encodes CATSRVGGDYNEQFF. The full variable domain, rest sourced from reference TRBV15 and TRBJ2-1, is DAMVIQNPRYQVTQFGKPVTLSCSQTLNHNVMYWYQQKSSQAPKLLFHYYDKDFNNEADTPDNFQSRRPNTSFCFLDIRSPGLGDTAMYLCATSRVGGDYNEQFFGPGTRLTVL.

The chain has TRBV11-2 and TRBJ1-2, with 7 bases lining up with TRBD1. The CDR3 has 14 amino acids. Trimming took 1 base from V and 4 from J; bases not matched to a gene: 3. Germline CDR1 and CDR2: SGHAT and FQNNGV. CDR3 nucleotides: TGTGCCAGCAGCTTAGGGGCAGGGGGCTATGGCTACACCTTC. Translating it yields CASSLGAGGYGYTF.

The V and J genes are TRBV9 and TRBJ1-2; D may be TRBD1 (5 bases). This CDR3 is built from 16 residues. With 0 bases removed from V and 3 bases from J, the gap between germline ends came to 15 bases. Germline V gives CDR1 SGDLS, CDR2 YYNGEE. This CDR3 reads CASSVAAGQGDYGYTF. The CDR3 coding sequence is TGTGCCAGCAGCGTAGCCGCGGGGCAGGGTGACTATGGCTACACCTTC.

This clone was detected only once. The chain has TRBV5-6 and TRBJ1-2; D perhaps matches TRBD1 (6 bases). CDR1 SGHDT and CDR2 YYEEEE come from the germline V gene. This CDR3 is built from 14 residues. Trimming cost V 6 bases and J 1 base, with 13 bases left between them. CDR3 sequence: CASTQDSINYGYTF. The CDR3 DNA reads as TGTGCCAGCACCCAGGACAGTATTAACTATGGCTACACCTTC. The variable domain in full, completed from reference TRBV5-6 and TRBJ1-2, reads DAGVTQSPTHLIKTRGQQVTLRCSPKSGHDTVSWYQQALGQGPQFIFQYYEEEERQRGNFPDRFSGHQFPNYSSELNVNALLLGDSALYLCASTQDSINYGYTFGSGTRLTVV.

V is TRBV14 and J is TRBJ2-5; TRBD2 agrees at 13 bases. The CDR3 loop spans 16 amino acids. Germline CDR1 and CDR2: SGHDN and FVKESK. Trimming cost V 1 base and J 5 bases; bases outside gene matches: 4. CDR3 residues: CASSQGLAGGWETQYF. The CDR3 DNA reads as TGTGCCAGCAGCCAAGGACTAGCGGGAGGATGGGAGACCCAGTACTTC.

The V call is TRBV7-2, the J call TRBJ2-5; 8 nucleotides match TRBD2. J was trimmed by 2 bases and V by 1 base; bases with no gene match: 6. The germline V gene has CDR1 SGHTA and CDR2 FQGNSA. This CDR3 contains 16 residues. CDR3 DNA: TGTGCCAGCAGCTTAGTTACGGGAGGGGGACAAGAGACCCAGTACTTC. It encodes CASSLVTGGGQETQYF.

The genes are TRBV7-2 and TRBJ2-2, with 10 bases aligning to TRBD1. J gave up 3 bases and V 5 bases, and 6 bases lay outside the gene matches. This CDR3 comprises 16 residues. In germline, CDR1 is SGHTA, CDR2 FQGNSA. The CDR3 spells CASSRTGGQDTGELFF. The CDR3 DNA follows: TGTGCCAGCAGCCGGACAGGGGGTCAGGACACCGGGGAGCTGTTTTTT.

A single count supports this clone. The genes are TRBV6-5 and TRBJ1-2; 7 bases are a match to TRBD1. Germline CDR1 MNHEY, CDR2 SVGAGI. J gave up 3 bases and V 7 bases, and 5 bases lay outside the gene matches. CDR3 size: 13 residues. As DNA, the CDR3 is TGTGCCAGCAAGCAGGGGGGTTACTATGGCTACACCTTC. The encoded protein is CASKQGGYYGYTF.

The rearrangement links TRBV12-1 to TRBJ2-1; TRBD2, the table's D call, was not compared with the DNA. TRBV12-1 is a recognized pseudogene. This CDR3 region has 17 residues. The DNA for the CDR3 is TGTGCCAGCAGCTTTTCATCTAGCGGGAGCTCCTACAATGAGCAGTTCTTC. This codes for CASSFSSSGSSYNEQFF.

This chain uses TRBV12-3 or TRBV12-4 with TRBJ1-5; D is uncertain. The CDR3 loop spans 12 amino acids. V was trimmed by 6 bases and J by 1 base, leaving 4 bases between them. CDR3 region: CASSQSNQPQHF. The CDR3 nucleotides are TGTGCCAGCAGCCAAAGCAATCAGCCCCAGCATTTT.

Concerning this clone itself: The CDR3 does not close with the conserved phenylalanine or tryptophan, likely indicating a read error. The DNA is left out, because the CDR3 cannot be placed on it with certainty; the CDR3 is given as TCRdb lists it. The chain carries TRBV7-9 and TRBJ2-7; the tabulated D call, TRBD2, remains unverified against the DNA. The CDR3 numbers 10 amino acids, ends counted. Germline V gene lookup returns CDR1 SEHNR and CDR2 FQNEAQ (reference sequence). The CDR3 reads CASSLRVAYL.

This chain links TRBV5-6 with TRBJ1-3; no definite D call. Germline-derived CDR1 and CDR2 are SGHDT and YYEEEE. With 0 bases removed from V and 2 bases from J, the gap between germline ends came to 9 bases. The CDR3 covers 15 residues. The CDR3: CASSLVAVTGNTIYF. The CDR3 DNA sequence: TGTGCCAGCAGCTTGGTAGCAGTGACTGGAAACACCATATATTTT.

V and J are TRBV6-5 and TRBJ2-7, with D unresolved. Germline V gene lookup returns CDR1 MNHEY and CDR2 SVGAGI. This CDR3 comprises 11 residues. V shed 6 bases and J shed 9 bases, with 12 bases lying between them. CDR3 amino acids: CASRLEPRQYF. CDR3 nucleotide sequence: TGTGCCAGCAGGCTCGAGCCTCGGCAGTACTTC.

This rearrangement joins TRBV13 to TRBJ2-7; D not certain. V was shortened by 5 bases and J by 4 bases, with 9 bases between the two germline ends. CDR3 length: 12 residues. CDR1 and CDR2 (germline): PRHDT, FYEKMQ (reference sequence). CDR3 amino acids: CASSVGRYEQYF. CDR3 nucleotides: TGTGCCAGCAGCGTCGGTCGTTACGAGCAGTACTTC.

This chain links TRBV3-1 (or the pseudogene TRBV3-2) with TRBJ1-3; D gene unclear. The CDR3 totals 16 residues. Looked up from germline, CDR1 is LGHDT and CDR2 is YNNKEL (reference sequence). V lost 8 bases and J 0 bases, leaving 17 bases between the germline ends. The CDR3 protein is CASPRAQIFSGNTIYF. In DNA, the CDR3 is TGTGCCAGCCCGCGGGCCCAGATATTCTCTGGAAACACCATATATTTT.

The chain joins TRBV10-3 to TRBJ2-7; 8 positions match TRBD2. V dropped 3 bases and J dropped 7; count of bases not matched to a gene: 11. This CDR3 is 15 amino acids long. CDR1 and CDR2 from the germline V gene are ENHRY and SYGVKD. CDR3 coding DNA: TGTGCCATCAGTGACCCTGGTAGCGGGACTGTAGAGCAGTACTTC. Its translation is CAISDPGSGTVEQYF.

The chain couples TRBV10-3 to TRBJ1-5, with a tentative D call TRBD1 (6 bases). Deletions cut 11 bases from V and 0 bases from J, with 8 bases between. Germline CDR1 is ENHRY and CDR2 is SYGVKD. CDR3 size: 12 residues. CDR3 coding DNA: TGTGCCGCCAGGGGTAGCAATCAGCCCCAGCATTTT. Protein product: CAARGSNQPQHF.